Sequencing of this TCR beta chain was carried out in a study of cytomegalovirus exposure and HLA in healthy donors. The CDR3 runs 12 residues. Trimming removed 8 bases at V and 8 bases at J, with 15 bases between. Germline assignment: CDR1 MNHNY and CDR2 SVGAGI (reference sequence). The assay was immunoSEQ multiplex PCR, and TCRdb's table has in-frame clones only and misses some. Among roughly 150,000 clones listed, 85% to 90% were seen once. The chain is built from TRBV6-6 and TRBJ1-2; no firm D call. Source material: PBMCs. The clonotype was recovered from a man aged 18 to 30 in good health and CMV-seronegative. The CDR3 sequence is CASSDRGGGYTF. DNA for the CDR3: TGTGCCAGCTCCGACCGGGGAGGCGGCTACACCTTC.